A single sample is the source of the 3 T cell receptor beta chains below, sequenced in a study of beta chain features in type 1 diabetes. Expressed TCRB transcripts were sequenced after all isolated RNA was converted to cDNA. Assay: immunoSEQ multiplex PCR; the TCRdb copy retains only in-frame clones and omits some. The data contain roughly 400,000 clones, around 15% of them singletons. Sequenced: naive CD4+ T cells from blood. These receptor sequences come from a woman younger than 35 in good health.

This clone was counted between two and nine times. V usage is TRBV7-2 and J usage is TRBJ2-1, with TRBD1 matching 7 bases. Losses at the gene ends were 5 bases for V and 2 bases for J; bases not matched to a gene: 6. CDR1 SGHTA and CDR2 FQGNSA come from the germline V gene. The CDR3 has 15 residues. CDR3 sequence: CASSLDRAPYNEQFF. The CDR3 bases are TGTGCCAGCAGCCTAGACAGGGCTCCCTACAATGAGCAGTTCTTC.

This clone was detected only a few times. The CDR3 DNA follows: TGTGCCAGCAGTGAACGGGGCGGGGGGCCATATGAAGCTTTCTTT. Translating it yields CASSERGGGPYEAFF. The chain joins TRBV6-1 to TRBJ1-1; perhaps TRBD1 as D (6 bases). This CDR3 has 15 amino acids. V lost 2 bases and J lost 7, with 17 bases in between. The V gene's germline CDR1 is MNHNS and CDR2 SASEGT.

The V and J genes are TRBV28 and TRBJ2-7; D not certain. The germline V and J ends were trimmed by 6 bases and 5 bases, with 11 bases remaining between them. Germline V CDR1 and CDR2: MDHEN, SYDVKM. This CDR3 contains 12 residues. The DNA of the CDR3 is TGTGCCAGCAGCTCCACAATCGACGAGCAGTACTTC. Amino acid sequence: CASSSTIDEQYF.